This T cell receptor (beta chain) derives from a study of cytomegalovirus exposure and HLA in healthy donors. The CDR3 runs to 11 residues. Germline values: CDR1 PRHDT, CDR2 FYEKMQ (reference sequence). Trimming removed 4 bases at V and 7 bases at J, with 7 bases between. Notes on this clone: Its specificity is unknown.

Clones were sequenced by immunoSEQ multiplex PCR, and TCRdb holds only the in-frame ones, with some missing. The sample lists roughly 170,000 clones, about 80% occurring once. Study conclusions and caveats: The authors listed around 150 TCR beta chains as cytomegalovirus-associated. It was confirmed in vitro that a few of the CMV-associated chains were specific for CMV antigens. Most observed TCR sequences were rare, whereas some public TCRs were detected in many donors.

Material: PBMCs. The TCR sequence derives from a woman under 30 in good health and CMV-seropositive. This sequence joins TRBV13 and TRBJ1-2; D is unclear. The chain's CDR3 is CASSSSFGYTF. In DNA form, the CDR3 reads TGTGCCAGCAGCTCCTCTTTTGGCTACACCTTC.